These 27 T cell receptor beta chains share one sample of origin, sequenced in a study of T cell repertoires in breast cancer. Paired alpha-beta TCRs of CD8+ T cells were analyzed by expanded emulsion RT-PCR. A second nested PCR with blocking oligonucleotides suppressed unpaired genes. TCRdb analysed the emulsion pairing reads with MiXCR anew, one entry per CDR3 protein. Of roughly 40,000 distinct CDR3 sequences detected, about 48% appear once; the ten largest clones hold around 60%. Sequenced material: CD8+ T cells. The receptors were sampled from a pool of human donors with breast cancer or a healthy control (not recorded which).

The J gene is TRBJ2-5, the V gene TRBV7-9; the D is unclear. The CDR3 runs to 14 residues. Looked up from germline, CDR1 is SEHNR and CDR2 is FQNEAQ (reference sequence). The V gene lost 1 base and the J gene lost 5 bases, with 11 bases spanning the gap. The CDR3 region is CASSLGVYQETQYF. The CDR3 DNA sequence: TGTGCCAGCAGCTTAGGCGTCTATCAGGAGACCCAGTACTTC.

This clonotype was counted a few times. V and J are TRBV11-2 and TRBJ2-7; D is unresolved. Germline-derived CDR1 and CDR2 are SGHAT and FQNNGV. This CDR3 comprises 14 residues. V was cut by 2 bases and J by 3 bases, with 11 bases left in between. CDR3 sequence reads: CASSLSGWGYEQYF. CDR3 nucleotide sequence: TGTGCCAGCAGCTTAAGTGGCTGGGGCTACGAGCAGTACTTC. The entire variable domain, with the rest obtained from reference TRBV11-2 and TRBJ2-7, is as follows: EAGVAQSPRYKIIEKRQSVAFWCNPISGHATLYWYQQILGQGPKLLIQFQNNGVVDDSQLPKDRFSAERLKGVDSTLKIQPAKLEDSAVYLCASSLSGWGYEQYFGPGTRLTVT.

The chain links TRBV25-1 to TRBJ2-7, with TRBD1 identical over 9 bases. CDR3 length: 16 residues. Germline CDR1 MGHDK, CDR2 SYGVNS. After removal of 7 bases from V and 3 bases from J, the junction contained 13 bases not matched to a gene. The CDR3 DNA follows: TGTGCCAGCACCGCCAACAGGGGGCGTCTCCACTACGAGCAGTACTTC. Its translation is CASTANRGRLHYEQYF.

The gene calls are TRBV2 and TRBJ2-1; D might be TRBD1 (5 bases). Germline V gene lookup returns CDR1 SNHLY and CDR2 FYNNEI. V lost 0 bases and J lost 7, with 7 bases in between. This CDR3 contains 13 residues. This chain's CDR3 is CASSEAPGNEQFF. DNA for the CDR3: TGTGCCAGCAGTGAAGCGCCAGGGAATGAGCAGTTCTTC.

This clonotype was counted between two and nine times. This chain uses TRBV19 with TRBJ1-3; D not certain. V lost 6 bases and J lost 2, with 11 bases in between. This CDR3 has 14 residues. Germline V gene lookup returns CDR1 LNHDA and CDR2 SQIVND (reference sequence). The CDR3 DNA sequence: TGTGCCAGTAGGTCACCTCGCACTGGAAACACCATATATTTT. Translation gives CASRSPRTGNTIYF.

The chain carries TRBV6-5 and TRBJ1-5; D gene unclear. The CDR3 length is 14 residues. V shed 0 bases and J shed 9 bases, with 12 bases lying between them. CDR1 MNHEY and CDR2 SVGAGI come from the germline V gene. CDR3 bases: TGTGCCAGCAGTTACTCCTCCGATTCTCGGCCCCAGCATTTT. Amino acids: CASSYSSDSRPQHF.

This clonotype has only a few counts. The chain couples TRBV20-1 to TRBJ2-3; 9 nucleotides line up with TRBD2. The CDR3 runs 16 residues. V shed 0 bases, J shed 8 bases, and the junction held 12 bases outside the gene matches. Looked up from germline, CDR1 is DFQATT and CDR2 is SNEGSKA (reference sequence). This chain's CDR3 is CSARDARLAEGGTQYF. CDR3 nucleotide sequence: TGCAGTGCTAGAGATGCCCGACTAGCGGAGGGGGGTACGCAGTATTTT.

J is TRBJ1-1 and V is TRBV20-1, with 7 bases fitting TRBD1. Germline CDR1 is DFQATT and CDR2 is SNEGSKA (reference sequence). The CDR3 is made up of 12 amino acids. CDR3 amino acids: CSGSTGYTEAFF. DNA of the CDR3: TGCAGCGGATCGACAGGGTACACTGAAGCTTTCTTT.

To note about this clonotype: A much larger clone sits a single nucleotide away, making a read error possible. V gene TRBV20-1 combines with J gene TRBJ1-2; 9 nucleotides agree with TRBD1. Germline assignment: CDR1 DFQATT and CDR2 SNEGSKA (reference sequence). This CDR3 is 14 amino acids long. The chain's CDR3 is CNASNRGPVLSYTF. The CDR3 nucleotides read TGCAATGCTAGTAACAGGGGGCCGGTCCTCAGCTACACCTTC.

The V gene is TRBV9, the J gene TRBJ2-3; maybe TRBD2 (5 bases). V was pared by 0 bases and J by 6 bases, with 8 bases between. CDR1 and CDR2 from the germline V gene are SGDLS and YYNGEE. The CDR3 runs to 13 residues. The CDR3 sequence: CASSVVGEDTQYF. The CDR3 DNA reads TGTGCCAGCAGCGTAGTTGGGGAGGATACGCAGTATTTT.

V gene TRBV7-6 combines with J gene TRBJ2-3; D is unclear. The ends were cut back, 1 base at V and 2 bases at J, with 7 bases in the middle. The CDR3 totals 14 residues. Germline-derived CDR1 and CDR2 are SGHVS and FNYEAQ. In nucleotides, the CDR3 is TGTGCCAGCAGCTTAGGACTCCCCACAGATACGCAGTATTTT. Protein sequence: CASSLGLPTDTQYF.

The chain is built from TRBV7-9 and TRBJ1-1; D is uncertain. CDR1 SEHNR and CDR2 FQNEAQ come from the germline V gene (reference sequence). Deletions cut 2 bases from V and 10 bases from J, with 8 bases between. CDR3 size: 11 residues. The CDR3 reads CASSLILGAFF. The CDR3 coding sequence is TGTGCCAGCAGCTTAATCCTAGGAGCTTTCTTT. Looking up the rest from reference TRBV7-9 and TRBJ1-1 gives the full variable domain: DTGVSQNPRHKITKRGQNVTFRCDPISEHNRLYWYRQTLGQGPEFLTYFQNEAQLEKSRLLSDRFSAERPKGSFSTLEIQRTEQGDSAMYLCASSLILGAFFGQGTRLTVV.

A remark on this clonotype: Sequence at one end of the junction differs from germline and may be a read error. The chain links TRBV28 to TRBJ1-2; D gene ambiguous. Germline CDR1 reads MDHEN; CDR2 reads SYDVKM. The CDR3 runs to 14 residues. The CDR3 DNA reads as TGTGCCAGCAGTTGGCAGGAATCTAACCATGGCTACACCTTC. It codes for CASSWQESNHGYTF.

This chain joins TRBV24-1 and TRBJ2-7; D might be TRBD2 (5 bases). Germline CDR1 reads KGHDR; CDR2 reads SFDVKD. Trimming shortened V by 3 bases and J by 4 bases, and 21 bases separated the two germline ends. This CDR3 contains 17 residues. The CDR3 bases are TGTGCCACCAGTGATGCGGGCAGGACCTCAAGTAAATACGAGCAGTACTTC. Amino acid sequence: CATSDAGRTSSKYEQYF.

V gene TRBV29-1 combines with J gene TRBJ1-2; unclear D gene. V was pared by 7 bases and J by 8 bases, with 14 bases between. The germline CDR1 and CDR2 sequences are SQVTM and ANQGSEA. The CDR3 is made up of 11 amino acids. The CDR3 sequence is CSAMRSDGYTF. The CDR3 DNA sequence: TGCAGCGCTATGAGATCGGACGGCTACACCTTC.

This clonotype was picked up a small number of times. V gene TRBV2 combines with J gene TRBJ2-3; possible D gene TRBD1, 6 bases. V lost 10 bases and J lost 6, with 14 bases in between. CDR3 length equals 12 residues. The V gene's germline CDR1 is SNHLY and CDR2 FYNNEI. CDR3 sequence (DNA): TGTGCCAACACCGGACAGTACGATACGCAGTATTTT. Protein product: CANTGQYDTQYF.

This clonotype was counted many times. The chain employs TRBV20-1 and TRBJ2-3; unclear D gene. Germline CDR1 and CDR2: DFQATT and SNEGSKA (reference sequence). The CDR3 loop spans 12 amino acids. Here the CDR3 DNA reads TGCAGCATCTTACGCCCCGCAGATACGCAGTATTTT. It codes for CSILRPADTQYF.

This chain links TRBV6-1 with TRBJ2-3; 12 bases are a match to TRBD1. This CDR3 has 17 amino acids. V shed 7 bases, J shed 4 bases, and the junction held 12 bases outside the gene matches. Germline V gene data show CDR1 as MNHNS and CDR2 as SASEGT. CDR3 nucleotides: TGTGCCAGCACCCCCCCGAGAGGGACAGGGGGCGCAGATACGCAGTATTTT. It yields the protein CASTPPRGTGGADTQYF.

In regard to this clonotype: The junction does not match germline at one end; this may be a read error. The chain recombines TRBV4-1 with TRBJ2-7; weak D call: TRBD1 (6 bases). The CDR3 spans 16 residues. Germline V CDR1 and CDR2: MGHRA, YSYEKL. In nucleotides, the CDR3 is TGCGCCAGCAGCCAAATGACAGGAGCATACTCCTACGGGCAGTACTTC. This codes for CASSQMTGAYSYGQYF.

The chain joins TRBV20-1 to TRBJ2-3; 8 positions match TRBD1. The V and J ends lost 3 bases and 1 base, in that order; junction bases with no gene match: 0. Germline-derived CDR1 and CDR2 are DFQATT and SNEGSKA (reference sequence). This CDR3 comprises 13 residues. The CDR3 DNA sequence: TGCAGTGCTAGGACAGGGGGCACAGATACGCAGTATTTT. This codes for CSARTGGTDTQYF.

The chain couples TRBV6-1 to TRBJ2-5; D remains ambiguous. V gave up 6 bases and J gave up 5 bases, with 13 bases separating them. From germline, CDR1 is MNHNS and CDR2 SASEGT. CDR3 size: 13 residues. DNA for the CDR3: TGTGCCAGCAGACCCTACGGAACGGAGACCCAGTACTTC. Amino acids: CASRPYGTETQYF.

The chain joins TRBV28 to TRBJ1-5, with unresolved D. The CDR3 sequence is 14 residues long. Germline values: CDR1 MDHEN, CDR2 SYDVKM. V lost 3 bases and J 6 bases, leaving 12 bases between the germline ends. This CDR3 reads CASSFKQVAQPQHF. CDR3 bases: TGTGCCAGCAGTTTTAAGCAGGTCGCTCAGCCCCAGCATTTT.

The chain has TRBV2 and TRBJ2-7; tentative D call: TRBD1 (5 bases). Trimming cost V 5 bases and J 2 bases, with 10 bases left between them. This CDR3 region has 13 residues. Germline V gene sequence: CDR1 SNHLY, CDR2 FYNNEI. In DNA, the CDR3 is TGTGCCAGCAGTACCACAGGCCCCTACGAGCAGTACTTC. It specifies CASSTTGPYEQYF.

The chain uses TRBV14 and TRBJ2-7; tentatively, D is TRBD2 (6 bases). Germline CDR1 reads SGHDN; CDR2 reads FVKESK. Trimming removed 4 bases at V and 11 bases at J, with 18 bases between. The CDR3 has 13 residues. The DNA of the CDR3 is TGTGCCAGCAGCCGAGGTCTTGAGGAGGGAGAGTACTTC. It encodes CASSRGLEEGEYF.

This clonotype showed up just once. This chain joins TRBV2 and TRBJ2-5, with D possibly TRBD1 on 5 matching bases. Per germline, CDR1 SNHLY and CDR2 FYNNEI. V lost 6 bases to trimming and J lost 4 bases, with 9 bases between them. The CDR3 is made up of 12 amino acids. The CDR3 here is CASSRVVETQYF. CDR3 DNA sequence: TGTGCCAGCAGCAGGGTTGTAGAGACCCAGTACTTC.

This clonotype was detected a few times. The J gene is TRBJ2-2, the V gene TRBV7-9; no definite D call. In germline, CDR1 is SEHNR, CDR2 FQNEAQ (reference sequence). This CDR3 region has 13 residues. Trimming took off 5 bases at V and 2 bases at J, with 6 bases between the two ends. CDR3 DNA: TGTGCCAGCAGCCCTACCAACACCGGGGAGCTGTTTTTT. As protein: CASSPTNTGELFF. Looking up the rest from reference TRBV7-9 and TRBJ2-2 gives the full variable domain: DTGVSQNPRHKITKRGQNVTFRCDPISEHNRLYWYRQTLGQGPEFLTYFQNEAQLEKSRLLSDRFSAERPKGSFSTLEIQRTEQGDSAMYLCASSPTNTGELFFGEGSRLTVL.

The chain links TRBV9 to TRBJ2-1; 14 nucleotides align to TRBD2. J lost 7 bases, V lost 1 base, and 10 bases had no gene match. The germline V gene encodes CDR1 SGDLS and CDR2 YYNGEE. This CDR3 comprises 18 residues. As DNA, the CDR3 is TGTGCCAGCAGCGTAAGCCTCGGGACTAGCGGGAGAGGGAATGAGCAGTTCTTC. Translated, it gives CASSVSLGTSGRGNEQFF.